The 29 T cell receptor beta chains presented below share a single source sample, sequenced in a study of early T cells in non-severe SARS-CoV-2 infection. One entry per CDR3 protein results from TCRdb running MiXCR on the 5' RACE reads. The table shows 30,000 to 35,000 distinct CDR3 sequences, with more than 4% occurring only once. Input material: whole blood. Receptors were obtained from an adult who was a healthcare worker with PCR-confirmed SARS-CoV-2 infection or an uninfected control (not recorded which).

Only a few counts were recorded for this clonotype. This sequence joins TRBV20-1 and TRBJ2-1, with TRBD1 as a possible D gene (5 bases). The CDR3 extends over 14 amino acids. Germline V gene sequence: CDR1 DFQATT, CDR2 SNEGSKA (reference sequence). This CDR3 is CSALTANSYNEQFF. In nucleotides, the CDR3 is TGCAGCGCTCTGACAGCAAACTCCTACAATGAGCAGTTCTTC.

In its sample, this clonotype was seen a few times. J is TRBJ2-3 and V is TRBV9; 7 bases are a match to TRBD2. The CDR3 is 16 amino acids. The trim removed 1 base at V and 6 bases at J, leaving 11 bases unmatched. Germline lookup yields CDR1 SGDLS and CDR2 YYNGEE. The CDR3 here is CASSVTGLSLPDTQYF. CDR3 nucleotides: TGTGCCAGCAGCGTAACGGGACTATCACTCCCGGATACGCAGTATTTT.

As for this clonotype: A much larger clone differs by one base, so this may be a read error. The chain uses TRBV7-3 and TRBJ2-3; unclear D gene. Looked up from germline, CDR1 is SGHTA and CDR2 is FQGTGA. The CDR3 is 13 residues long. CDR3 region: CVSSLRAEDTQYF. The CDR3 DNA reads TGTGTCAGCAGCCTACGGGCTGAAGATACGCAGTATTTT.

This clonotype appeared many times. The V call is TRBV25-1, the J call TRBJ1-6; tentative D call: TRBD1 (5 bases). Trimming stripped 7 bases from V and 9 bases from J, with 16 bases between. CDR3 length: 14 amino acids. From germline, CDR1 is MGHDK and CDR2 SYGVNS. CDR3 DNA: TGTGCCAGCACCATGGCAGGGAATGCTTCACCCCTCCACTTT. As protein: CASTMAGNASPLHF.

The CDR3, as DNA: TGCAGCGCCATATCCGGGACGAGTGTCGATAATGAGCAGTTCTTC. Amino acids: CSAISGTSVDNEQFF. The chain is built from TRBV29-1 and TRBJ2-1; D may be TRBD1 or TRBD2 (5 bases each). The germline gives CDR1 SQVTM, CDR2 ANQGSEA. The V end lost 7 bases, the J end lost 7 bases, and 23 bases lay between the germline ends. This CDR3 is 15 amino acids long.

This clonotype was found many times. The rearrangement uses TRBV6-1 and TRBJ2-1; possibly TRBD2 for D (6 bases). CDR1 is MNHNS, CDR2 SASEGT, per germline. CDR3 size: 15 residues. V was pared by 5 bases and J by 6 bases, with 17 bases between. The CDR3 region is CASSLTGGIGNEQFF. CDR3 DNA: TGTGCCAGCAGTCTGACTGGCGGGATTGGCAATGAGCAGTTCTTC.

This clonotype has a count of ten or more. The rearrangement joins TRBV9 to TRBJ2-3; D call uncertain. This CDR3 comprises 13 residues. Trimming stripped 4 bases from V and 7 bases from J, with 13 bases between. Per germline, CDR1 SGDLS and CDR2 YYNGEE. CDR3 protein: CASSPPGRNTQYF. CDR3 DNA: TGTGCCAGCAGCCCCCCGGGTCGCAATACGCAGTATTTT.

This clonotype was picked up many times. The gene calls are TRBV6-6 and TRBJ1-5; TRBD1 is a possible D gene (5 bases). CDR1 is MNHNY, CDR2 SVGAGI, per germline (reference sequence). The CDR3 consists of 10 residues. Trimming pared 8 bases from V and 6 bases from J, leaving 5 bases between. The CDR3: CASGGQPQHF. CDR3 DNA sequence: TGTGCCAGCGGGGGTCAGCCCCAGCATTTT.

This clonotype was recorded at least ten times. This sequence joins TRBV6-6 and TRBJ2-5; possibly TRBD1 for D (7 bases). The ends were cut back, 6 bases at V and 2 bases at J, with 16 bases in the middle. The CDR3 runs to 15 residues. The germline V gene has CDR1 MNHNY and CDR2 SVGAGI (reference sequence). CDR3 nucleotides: TGTGCCAGCAGCCGACCGACAGGGAGGCAAGAGACCCAGTACTTC. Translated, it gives CASSRPTGRQETQYF.

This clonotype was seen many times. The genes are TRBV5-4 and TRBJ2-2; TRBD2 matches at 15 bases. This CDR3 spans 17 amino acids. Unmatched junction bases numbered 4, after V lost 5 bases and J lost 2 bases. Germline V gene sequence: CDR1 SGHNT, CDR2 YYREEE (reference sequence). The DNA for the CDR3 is TGTGCCAGCAGGCGGGGACTAGCGGGGGGAAACACCGGGGAGCTGTTTTTT. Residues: CASRRGLAGGNTGELFF. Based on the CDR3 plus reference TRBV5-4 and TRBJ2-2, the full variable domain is ETGVTQSPTHLIKTRGQQVTLRCSSQSGHNTVSWYQQALGQGPQFIFQYYREEENGRGNFPPRFSGLQFPNYSSELNVNALELDDSALYLCASRRGLAGGNTGELFFGEGSRLTVL.

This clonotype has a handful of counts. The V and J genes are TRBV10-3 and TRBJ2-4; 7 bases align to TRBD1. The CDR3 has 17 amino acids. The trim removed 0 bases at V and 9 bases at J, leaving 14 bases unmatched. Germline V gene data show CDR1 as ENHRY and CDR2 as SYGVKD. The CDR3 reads CAISESSTGRTLGIQYF. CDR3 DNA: TGTGCCATCAGTGAGTCATCGACAGGGAGAACTCTCGGCATTCAGTACTTC.

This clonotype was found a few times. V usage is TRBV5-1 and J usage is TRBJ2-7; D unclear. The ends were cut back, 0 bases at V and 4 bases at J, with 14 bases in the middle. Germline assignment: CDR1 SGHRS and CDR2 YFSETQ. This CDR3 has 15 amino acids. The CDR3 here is CASSLGPLKRYEQYF. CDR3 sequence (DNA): TGCGCCAGCAGCTTGGGACCTCTAAAGAGGTACGAGCAGTACTTC. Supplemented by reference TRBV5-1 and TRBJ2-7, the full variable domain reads KAGVTQTPRYLIKTRGQQVTLSCSPISGHRSVSWYQQTPGQGLQFLFEYFSETQRNKGNFPGRFSGRQFSNSRSEMNVSTLELGDSALYLCASSLGPLKRYEQYFGPGTRLTVT.

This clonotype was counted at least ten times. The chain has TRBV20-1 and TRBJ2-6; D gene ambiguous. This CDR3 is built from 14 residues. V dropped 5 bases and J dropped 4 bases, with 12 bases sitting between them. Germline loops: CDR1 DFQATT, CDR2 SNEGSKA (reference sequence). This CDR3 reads CSARPSSGANVLTF. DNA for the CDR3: TGCAGTGCTCGACCCTCATCCGGGGCCAACGTCCTGACTTTC.

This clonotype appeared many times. The chain's CDR3 is CSASTGGDTGELFF. CDR3 coding DNA: TGCAGTGCTAGTACCGGGGGAGACACCGGGGAGCTGTTTTTT. This chain connects TRBV20-1 to TRBJ2-2; a weak D match, TRBD2 (6 bases). The CDR3 has 14 amino acids. Germline V lookup: CDR1 DFQATT, CDR2 SNEGSKA (reference sequence). Trimming cost V 3 bases and J 3 bases, with 11 bases left between them.

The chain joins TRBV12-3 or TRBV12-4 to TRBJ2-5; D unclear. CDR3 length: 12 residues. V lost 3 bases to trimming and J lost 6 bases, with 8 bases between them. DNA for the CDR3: TGTGCCAGCAGTTTGGGCGCGAAGACCCAGTACTTC. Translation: CASSLGAKTQYF.

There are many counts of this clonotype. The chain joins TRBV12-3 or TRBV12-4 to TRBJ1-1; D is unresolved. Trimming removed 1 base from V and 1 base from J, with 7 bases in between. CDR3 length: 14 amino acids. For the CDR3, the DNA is TGTGCCAGCAGTTTAGGGGAGGGGAACACTGAAGCTTTCTTT. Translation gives CASSLGEGNTEAFF.

In DNA, the CDR3 is TGTGCCAGCAGGGGGACAGGGGGCTCTTATGGCTACACCTTC. Its protein is CASRGTGGSYGYTF. The chain employs TRBV28 and TRBJ1-2; TRBD1 matches 12 bases. The germline V gene has CDR1 MDHEN and CDR2 SYDVKM. This CDR3 is 14 amino acids long. The V and J ends lost 6 bases and 5 bases, in that order; junction bases with no gene match: 4.

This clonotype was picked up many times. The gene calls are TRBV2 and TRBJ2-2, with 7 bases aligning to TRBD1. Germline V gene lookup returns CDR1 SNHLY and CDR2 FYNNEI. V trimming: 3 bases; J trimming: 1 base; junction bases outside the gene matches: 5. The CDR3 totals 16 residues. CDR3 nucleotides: TGTGCCAGCAGTGAGAACAGGGGTCGGAACACCGGGGAGCTGTTTTTT. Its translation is CASSENRGRNTGELFF.

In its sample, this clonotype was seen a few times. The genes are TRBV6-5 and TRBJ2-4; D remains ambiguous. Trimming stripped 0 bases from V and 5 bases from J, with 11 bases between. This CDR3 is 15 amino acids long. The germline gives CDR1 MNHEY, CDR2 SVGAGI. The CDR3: CASSYSKAGQNIQYF. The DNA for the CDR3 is TGTGCCAGCAGTTACTCGAAAGCAGGTCAAAACATTCAGTACTTC.

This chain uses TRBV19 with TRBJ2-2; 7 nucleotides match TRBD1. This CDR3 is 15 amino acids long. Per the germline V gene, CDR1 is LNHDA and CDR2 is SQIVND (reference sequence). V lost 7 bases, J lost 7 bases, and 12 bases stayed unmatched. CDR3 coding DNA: TGTGCCAGTACGTCGGACAGGCCAAGTGGCGGGGAGCTGTTTTTT. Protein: CASTSDRPSGGELFF.

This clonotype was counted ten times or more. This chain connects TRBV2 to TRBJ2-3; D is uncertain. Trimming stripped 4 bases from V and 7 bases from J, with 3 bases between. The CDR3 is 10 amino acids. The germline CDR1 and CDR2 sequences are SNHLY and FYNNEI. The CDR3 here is CASSVNTQYF. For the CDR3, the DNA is TGTGCCAGCAGTGTAAATACGCAGTATTTT.

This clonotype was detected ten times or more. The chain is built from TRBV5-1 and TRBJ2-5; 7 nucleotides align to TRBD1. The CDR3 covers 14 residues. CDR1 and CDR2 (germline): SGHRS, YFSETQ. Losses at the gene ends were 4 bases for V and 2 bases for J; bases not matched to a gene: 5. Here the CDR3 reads CASSRGQQQETQYF. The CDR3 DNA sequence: TGCGCCAGCAGCCGGGGACAGCAACAAGAGACCCAGTACTTC.

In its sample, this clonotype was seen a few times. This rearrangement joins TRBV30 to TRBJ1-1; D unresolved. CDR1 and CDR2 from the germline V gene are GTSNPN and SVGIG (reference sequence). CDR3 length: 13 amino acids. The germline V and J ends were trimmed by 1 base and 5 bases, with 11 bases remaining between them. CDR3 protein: CAWSAEIATEAFF. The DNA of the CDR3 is TGTGCCTGGAGTGCTGAAATAGCTACTGAAGCTTTCTTT.

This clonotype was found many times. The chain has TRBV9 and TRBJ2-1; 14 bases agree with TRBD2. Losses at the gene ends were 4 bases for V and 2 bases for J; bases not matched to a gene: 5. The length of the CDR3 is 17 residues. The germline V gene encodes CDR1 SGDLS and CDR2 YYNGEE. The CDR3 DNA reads TGTGCCAGCAGCTTGGGACTAGCGGGAGCCCCCTACAATGAGCAGTTCTTC. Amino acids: CASSLGLAGAPYNEQFF.

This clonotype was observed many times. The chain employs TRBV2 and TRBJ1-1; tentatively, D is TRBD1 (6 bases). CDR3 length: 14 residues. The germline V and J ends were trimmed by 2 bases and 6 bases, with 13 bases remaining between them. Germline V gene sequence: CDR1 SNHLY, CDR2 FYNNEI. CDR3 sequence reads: CASSERGSGAEAFF. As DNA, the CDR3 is TGTGCCAGCAGTGAACGAGGGTCAGGGGCTGAAGCTTTCTTT.

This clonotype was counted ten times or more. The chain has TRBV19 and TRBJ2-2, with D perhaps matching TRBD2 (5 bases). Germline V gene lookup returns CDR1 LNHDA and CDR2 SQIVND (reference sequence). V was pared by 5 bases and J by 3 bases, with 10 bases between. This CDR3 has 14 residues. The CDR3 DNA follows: TGTGCCAGTAGTTCCCGGGGAGACACCGGGGAGCTGTTTTTT. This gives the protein CASSSRGDTGELFF.

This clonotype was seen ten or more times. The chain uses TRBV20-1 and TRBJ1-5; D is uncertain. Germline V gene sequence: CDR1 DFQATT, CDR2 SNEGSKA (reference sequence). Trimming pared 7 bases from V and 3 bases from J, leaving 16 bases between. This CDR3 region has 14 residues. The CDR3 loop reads CSVKGPATNQPQHF. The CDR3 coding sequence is TGCAGTGTTAAGGGCCCGGCAACCAATCAGCCCCAGCATTTT.

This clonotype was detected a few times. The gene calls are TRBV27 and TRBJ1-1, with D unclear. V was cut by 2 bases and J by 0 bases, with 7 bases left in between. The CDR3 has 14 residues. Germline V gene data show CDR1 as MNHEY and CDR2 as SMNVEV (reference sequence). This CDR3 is CASSLGSVNTEAFF. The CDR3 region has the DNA TGTGCCAGCAGTTTAGGTTCAGTGAACACTGAAGCTTTCTTT.

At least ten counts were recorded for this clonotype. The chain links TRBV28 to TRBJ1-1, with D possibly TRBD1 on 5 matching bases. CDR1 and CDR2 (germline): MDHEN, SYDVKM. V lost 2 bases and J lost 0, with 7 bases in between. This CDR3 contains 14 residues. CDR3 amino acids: CASSLGGVNTEAFF. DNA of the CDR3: TGTGCCAGCAGTTTAGGAGGGGTGAACACTGAAGCTTTCTTT.